The 16 T cell receptor beta chains presented below share a single source sample, sequenced in a study of CD8+ T cells in alopecia areata. Sample treatment: oral pan-JAK inhibitor, 5-10 mg twice daily. Extracted from the samples, RNA was reverse transcribed into cDNA to serve as the sequencing template. Method: immunoSEQ multiplex PCR; TCRdb's copy keeps in-frame clones and lacks some. The sample includes about 210,000 clones, 66% of them seen just once. The sample consisted of CD4+ T cells sorted from blood, taken at approximately week 42, from a patient treated with tofacitinib. Source of these receptors: a human donor with alopecia areata.

The V and J genes are TRBV28 and TRBJ2-3, with D perhaps TRBD2 (5 bases). The CDR3 runs 13 residues. The V gene's germline CDR1 is MDHEN and CDR2 SYDVKM. V was clipped by 4 bases and J by 6 bases, with 11 bases between them. The CDR3 DNA sequence: TGTGCCAGCAGTTCAACCCGAGGGGATACGCAGTATTTT. This encodes CASSSTRGDTQYF.

V gene TRBV29-1 combines with J gene TRBJ2-1; D remains ambiguous. Germline V gene data show CDR1 as SQVTM and CDR2 as ANQGSEA. The CDR3 runs to 14 residues. The V end lost 4 bases, the J end lost 0 bases, and 10 bases lay between the germline ends. CDR3 sequence reads: CSVARVLSYNEQFF. The CDR3 bases are TGCAGCGTTGCTCGGGTCCTCTCCTACAATGAGCAGTTCTTC.

CDR3 amino acids: CASSVEAQAGGTEAFF. Written as DNA, the CDR3 is TGTGCCAGCAGCGTAGAAGCTCAGGCTGGGGGCACTGAAGCTTTCTTT. The rearrangement joins TRBV9 to TRBJ1-1; D is possibly TRBD1 (5 bases). From germline, CDR1 is SGDLS and CDR2 YYNGEE. Trimming took 0 bases from V and 4 from J, leaving 16 bases between them. This CDR3 is built from 16 residues.

This clone was recorded once. The chain recombines TRBV27 with TRBJ1-5, with D uncertain. Per germline, CDR1 MNHEY and CDR2 SMNVEV (reference sequence). Deletions cut 0 bases from V and 5 bases from J, with 5 bases between. The CDR3 is made up of 13 amino acids. CDR3 nucleotide sequence: TGTGCCAGCAGTTTATCACGTTATCAGCCCCAGCATTTT. It yields the protein CASSLSRYQPQHF.

The chain uses TRBV11-2 and TRBJ2-3; unclear D gene. The V gene's germline CDR1 is SGHAT and CDR2 FQNNGV. The CDR3 extends over 13 amino acids. The ends were cut back, 0 bases at V and 8 bases at J, with 9 bases in the middle. CDR3 DNA sequence: TGTGCCAGCAGCTTAGAAGTAACCGGTACGCAGTATTTT. It specifies CASSLEVTGTQYF. The whole variable domain, filled in from reference TRBV11-2 and TRBJ2-3, reads EAGVAQSPRYKIIEKRQSVAFWCNPISGHATLYWYQQILGQGPKLLIQFQNNGVVDDSQLPKDRFSAERLKGVDSTLKIQPAKLEDSAVYLCASSLEVTGTQYFGPGTRLTVL.

The chain is built from TRBV15 and TRBJ2-6; maybe TRBD1 (5 bases). Trimming removed 5 bases from V and 5 bases from J, with 10 bases in between. Per germline, CDR1 LNHNV and CDR2 YYDKDF (reference sequence). This CDR3 contains 14 residues. This chain's CDR3 is CATSGASRANVLTF. CDR3 DNA sequence: TGTGCCACCAGCGGGGCGTCGAGGGCCAACGTCCTGACTTTC.

The V call is TRBV7-9, the J call TRBJ2-7, with TRBD2 matching 10 bases. The CDR3 has 17 residues. Per germline, CDR1 SEHNR and CDR2 FQNEAQ (reference sequence). Trimming removed 1 base from V and 6 bases from J; junction bases left unmatched: 12. CDR3 amino acids: CASSLVGSGGTLGEQYF. The CDR3 DNA follows: TGTGCCAGCAGCTTAGTGGGTAGCGGGGGGACCCTGGGCGAGCAGTACTTC.

V and J are TRBV18 and TRBJ1-4; 7 nucleotides agree with TRBD1. The germline gives CDR1 KGHSH, CDR2 LQKENI. This CDR3 has 14 amino acids. J was trimmed by 7 bases and V by 5 bases; bases with no gene match: 7. The CDR3 DNA follows: TGTGCCAGCTCAACAGGGGCTTTTGGTGAAAAACTGTTTTTT. Translation gives CASSTGAFGEKLFF. The variable domain in full, with the rest retrieved from reference TRBV18 and TRBJ1-4, is NAGVMQNPRHLVRRRGQEARLRCSPMKGHSHVYWYRQLPEEGLKFMVYLQKENIIDESGMPKERFSAEFPKEGPSILRIQQVVRGDSAAYFCASSTGAFGEKLFFGSGTQLSVL.

The rearrangement links TRBV7-2 to TRBJ2-1, with 8 bases matching TRBD1. There are 16 residues in the CDR3. V lost 5 bases to trimming and J lost 10 bases; unmatched junction nucleotides: 16. Germline assignment: CDR1 SGHTA and CDR2 FQGNSA. CDR3 region: CASSPFHVQGAMEQFF. For the CDR3, the DNA is TGTGCCAGCAGCCCCTTTCACGTCCAGGGGGCTATGGAGCAGTTCTTC.

The sample holds a few counts of this clone. This chain's CDR3 is CASSILAGVNEQFF. As DNA, the CDR3 is TGTGCCAGCAGCATACTAGCGGGGGTAAATGAGCAGTTCTTC. The chain combines TRBV14 with TRBJ2-1; 11 nucleotides agree with TRBD2. The CDR3 is 14 amino acids. Germline CDR1 and CDR2: SGHDN and FVKESK. With 5 bases clipped from V and 7 bases from J, the junction kept 4 bases outside the gene matches.

Only a few counts were recorded for this clone. The chain employs TRBV5-5 and TRBJ2-7; D is unclear. V dropped 1 base and J dropped 3 bases, with 8 bases sitting between them. Germline values: CDR1 SGHKS, CDR2 YYEKEE (reference sequence). The CDR3 is 13 amino acids. CDR3 nucleotides: TGTGCCAGCAGCTTGACAGACCGCTACGAGCAGTACTTC. Protein product: CASSLTDRYEQYF.

A note on this clone: In the same sample, other DNA sequences code for this CDR3. This sequence joins TRBV11-2 and TRBJ1-5, with D unclear. The CDR3 is 14 residues long. V gave up 6 bases and J gave up 0 bases, with 9 bases separating them. The germline CDR1 and CDR2 sequences are SGHAT and FQNNGV. CDR3 residues: CASSPDTSNQPQHF. The CDR3 nucleotides read TGTGCCAGCAGTCCTGACACTAGCAATCAGCCCCAGCATTTT.

The table lists this clone with a few counts. Distinct nucleotide sequences in the sample also encode this CDR3. Here the CDR3 DNA reads TGCAGCGTTGAAGGGGGAAACAACGGCTACACCTTC. Protein sequence: CSVEGGNNGYTF. The V gene is TRBV29-1, the J gene TRBJ1-2; D gene unclear. Germline V gene sequence: CDR1 SQVTM, CDR2 ANQGSEA. V shed 1 base and J shed 8 bases, with 11 bases lying between them. The length of the CDR3 is 12 residues.

J is TRBJ1-6 and V is TRBV30, with D possibly matching TRBD1 (5 bases). The CDR3 runs to 14 residues. Trimming took 0 bases from V and 8 from J, leaving 11 bases between them. Germline V gene lookup returns CDR1 GTSNPN and CDR2 SVGIG (reference sequence). The CDR3 DNA sequence: TGTGCCTGGAGTGTAAGGGGCAGGGATTCACCCCTCCACTTT. This gives the protein CAWSVRGRDSPLHF. The entire variable domain, with the rest obtained from reference TRBV30 and TRBJ1-6, is as follows: SQTIHQWPATLVQPVGSPLSLECTVEGTSNPNLYWYRQAAGRGLQLLFYSVGIGQISSEVPQNLSASRPQDRQFILSSKKLLLSDSGFYLCAWSVRGRDSPLHFGNGTRLTVT.

This clone was counted between two and nine times. The rearrangement links TRBV11-2 to TRBJ2-7; TRBD1 aligns across 7 bases. The CDR3 has 13 amino acids. Germline CDR1 SGHAT, CDR2 FQNNGV. The J segment lost 6 bases and the V segment lost 5 bases, leaving 7 bases of the junction unmatched. The CDR3 coding sequence is TGTGCCAGCAGCGCTACAACAGGGGTCGAGCAGTACTTC. Translated: CASSATTGVEQYF.

DNA for the CDR3: TGCAGCTCATCTAGGGACAGGGACCATAGCAATCAGCCCCAGCATTTT. This translates into CSSSRDRDHSNQPQHF. The chain carries TRBV29-1 and TRBJ1-5; 9 bases match TRBD1. Germline V gene sequence: CDR1 SQVTM, CDR2 ANQGSEA. The CDR3 runs to 16 residues. V shed 8 bases, J shed 0 bases, and the junction held 11 bases outside the gene matches.